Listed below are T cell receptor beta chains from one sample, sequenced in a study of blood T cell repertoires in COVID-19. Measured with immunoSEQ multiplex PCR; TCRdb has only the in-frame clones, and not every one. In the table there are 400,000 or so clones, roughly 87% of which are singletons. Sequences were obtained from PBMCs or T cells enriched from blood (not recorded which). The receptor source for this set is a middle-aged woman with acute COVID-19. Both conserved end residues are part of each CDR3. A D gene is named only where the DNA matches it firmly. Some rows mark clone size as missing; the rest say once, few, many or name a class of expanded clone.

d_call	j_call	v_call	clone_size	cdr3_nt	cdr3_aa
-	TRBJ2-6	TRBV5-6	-	TGTGCCAGCAGCTTGGTGGCGAGGCTGAAGGCCAACGTCCTGACTTTC	CASSLVARLKANVLTF
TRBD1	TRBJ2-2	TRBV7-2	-	TGTGCCAGCAGCCTAGGGACAGGGGTGTCCGGGGAGCTGTTTTTT	CASSLGTGVSGELFF
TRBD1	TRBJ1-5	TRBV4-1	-	TGCGCCAGCAGCCAAGACCGGGACAGGGACAATCAGCCCCAGCATTTT	CASSQDRDRDNQPQHF
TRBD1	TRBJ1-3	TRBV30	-	TGTGCCTGGAGTGTAACCCCAGACAGGGGTCGAAACACCATATATTTT	CAWSVTPDRGRNTIYF
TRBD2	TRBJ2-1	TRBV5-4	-	TGTGCCAGCAGCTTGGGTCGGGGGGGGAACTACAATGAGCAGTTCTTC	CASSLGRGGNYNEQFF
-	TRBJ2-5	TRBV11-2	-	TGTGCCAGCAGCTCGATCAGACGGGTGGGAGAGACCCAGTACTTC	CASSSIRRVGETQYF
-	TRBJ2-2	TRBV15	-	TGTGCCACCAGCAGAGAACTAGCAGAGAACACCGGGGAGCTGTTTTTT	CATSRELAENTGELFF
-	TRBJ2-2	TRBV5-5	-	TGTGCCAGCAGCTTCATTGACTTATCCACCGGGGAGCTGTTTTTT	CASSFIDLSTGELFF
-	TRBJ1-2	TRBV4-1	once	TGCGCCAGCAGCCGACCTGGACAGCTTAACTATGGCTACACCTTC	CASSRPGQLNYGYTF
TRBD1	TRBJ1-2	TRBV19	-	TGTGCCAGCCTGCCGGGACAGGGACCGTCTGGCTACACCTTC	CASLPGQGPSGYTF
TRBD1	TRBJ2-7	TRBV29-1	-	TGCAGCGTATTTACAGGGGATACCTACGAGCAGTACTTC	CSVFTGDTYEQYF
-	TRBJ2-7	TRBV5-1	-	TGCGCCAGCAGCAGGGACTGGGGCGAGCAGTACTTC	CASSRDWGEQYF
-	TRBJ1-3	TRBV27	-	TGTGCCAGCGGTCCAAACACAGGGTCTGGAAACACCATATATTTT	CASGPNTGSGNTIYF
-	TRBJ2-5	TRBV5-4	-	TGTGCCAGCAGCTTGGGGCTAGCGACAGAAGAGACCCAGTACTTC	CASSLGLATEETQYF
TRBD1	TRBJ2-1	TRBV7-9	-	TGTGCCAGCAGCCCAACGGGACAGGGGTACAATGAGCAGTTCTTC	CASSPTGQGYNEQFF
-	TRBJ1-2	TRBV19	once	TGTGCCAGTAGTACCAGGGGAGCTAACTATGGCTACACCTTC	CASSTRGANYGYTF